A single sample is the source of the 21 T cell receptor beta chains below, sequenced in a study of early T cells in non-severe SARS-CoV-2 infection. TCRdb analysed the 5' RACE reads with MiXCR anew, one entry per CDR3 protein. The data contain 35,000 to 45,000 distinct CDR3 sequences, roughly 5.7% of them seen just once; the ten biggest clones take up under 7%. The material was whole blood, obtained at baseline. The source of these receptors is an adult who was a healthcare worker with PCR-confirmed SARS-CoV-2 infection or an uninfected control (not recorded which).

This clonotype was observed at least ten times. This chain uses TRBV7-2 with TRBJ2-3; TRBD2 agrees at 11 bases. The CDR3 sequence is 15 residues long. The germline gives CDR1 SGHTA, CDR2 FQGNSA. J was trimmed by 3 bases and V by 4 bases; bases with no gene match: 3. The CDR3 sequence: CASSSGLAETDTQYF. The CDR3 bases are TGTGCCAGCAGCTCGGGACTAGCGGAGACAGATACGCAGTATTTT.

This clonotype was seen at least ten times. The chain has TRBV5-1 and TRBJ2-1, with D unclear. With 4 bases removed from V and 0 bases from J, the gap between germline ends came to 14 bases. The germline gives CDR1 SGHRS, CDR2 YFSETQ. This CDR3 contains 16 residues. The CDR3: CASSRNPPSSYNEQFF. The CDR3 bases are TGCGCCAGCAGCCGAAATCCCCCGAGCTCCTACAATGAGCAGTTCTTC.

The chain links TRBV4-1 to TRBJ2-1, with 13 bases matching TRBD2. The V and J ends lost 0 bases and 1 base, in that order; junction bases with no gene match: 15. This CDR3 has 22 residues. Looked up from germline, CDR1 is MGHRA and CDR2 is YSYEKL. The CDR3 sequence is CASSQDRAPGLAGYMSYNEQFF. Here the CDR3 DNA reads TGCGCCAGCAGCCAAGATCGGGCCCCGGGACTAGCGGGATATATGTCCTACAATGAGCAGTTCTTC.

This clonotype came up many times. J is TRBJ2-1 and V is TRBV5-1; 9 nucleotides line up with TRBD2. Germline assignment: CDR1 SGHRS and CDR2 YFSETQ. V was clipped by 1 base and J by 9 bases; unmatched bases: 8. The CDR3 loop spans 15 amino acids. This CDR3 is CASSLPSGRLSEQFF. CDR3 nucleotide sequence: TGCGCCAGCAGCTTGCCGAGCGGGAGGTTGAGTGAGCAGTTCTTC.

Remarks on this clonotype: Possible read error: a much larger clone is one base away. This CDR3 reads CASSLALLREDQTDTQYF. As DNA, the CDR3 is TGTGCCAGCAGCTTAGCGCTTCTCCGGGAGGACCAGACAGATACGCAGTATTTT. J is TRBJ2-3 and V is TRBV7-9; 7 nucleotides line up with TRBD2. Germline trimming cut 0 bases from V and 3 bases from J; bases unmatched to any gene: 12. The CDR3 sequence is 18 residues long. Germline V gene lookup returns CDR1 SEHNR and CDR2 FQNEAQ (reference sequence).

The CDR3 is CASRTTGQGRYEQYF. As DNA, the CDR3 is TGTGCCAGCAGAACAACCGGACAGGGACGTTACGAGCAGTACTTC. This chain joins TRBV6-8 and TRBJ2-7; 8 bases line up with TRBD1. The CDR3 has 15 amino acids. The V gene's germline CDR1 is MNHGY and CDR2 SAAAGT. With 6 bases clipped from V and 4 bases from J, the junction kept 11 bases outside the gene matches.

In its sample, this clonotype was seen many times. The rearrangement joins TRBV7-2 to TRBJ2-2; 15 bases agree with TRBD2. J gave up 7 bases and V 5 bases, and 5 bases lay outside the gene matches. Per germline, CDR1 SGHTA and CDR2 FQGNSA. The CDR3 contains 16 residues. The CDR3 spells CASSRTSGRAFGELFF. The DNA for the CDR3 is TGTGCCAGCAGCCGGACTAGCGGGAGGGCCTTCGGGGAGCTGTTTTTT.

A few counts support this clonotype. The chain couples TRBV14 to TRBJ2-7; D remains ambiguous. The CDR3 extends over 15 amino acids. V was cut by 0 bases and J by 0 bases, with 9 bases left in between. In germline, CDR1 is SGHDN, CDR2 FVKESK. DNA of the CDR3: TGTGCCAGCAGCCAAGATCATGGCAGCTCCTACGAGCAGTACTTC. It codes for CASSQDHGSSYEQYF.

This clonotype was detected ten times or more. The rearrangement links TRBV4-2 to TRBJ1-1, with a tentative D call TRBD1 (5 bases). The V gene's germline CDR1 is LGHNA and CDR2 YNFKEQ. There are 13 residues in the CDR3. Deletions cut 4 bases from V and 2 bases from J, with 8 bases between. The CDR3 reads CASSPTDNTEAFF. For the CDR3, the DNA is TGTGCCAGCAGCCCGACAGATAACACTGAAGCTTTCTTT.

At least ten counts were recorded for this clonotype. The gene calls are TRBV20-1 and TRBJ1-2, with D possibly being TRBD1 (6 bases). V lost 0 bases to trimming and J lost 0 bases, with 17 bases between them. The CDR3 length is 17 residues. From germline, CDR1 is DFQATT and CDR2 SNEGSKA (reference sequence). As DNA, the CDR3 is TGCAGTGCTAGAGACCCCCTTGGACAGTTAGCTAACTATGGCTACACCTTC. Translated: CSARDPLGQLANYGYTF.

This clonotype was counted a single time. A single base separates this from a much larger clone, so it may be a read error. The chain recombines TRBV6-5 with TRBJ1-6, with no clear D. CDR1 and CDR2 from the germline V gene are MNHEY and SVGAGI. Trimming cost V 2 bases and J 7 bases, with 9 bases left between them. This CDR3 region has 14 residues. The CDR3: CASSYRQINSPLHF. As DNA, the CDR3 is TGTGCCAGCAGTTACAGGCAGATAAATTCACCCCTCCACTTT.

This clonotype was seen repeatedly, ten times or more. The chain couples TRBV6-6 to TRBJ1-5, with a possible D match to TRBD1 (5 bases). Germline-derived CDR1 and CDR2 are MNHNY and SVGAGI (reference sequence). Deletions cut 7 bases from V and 5 bases from J, with 18 bases between. The CDR3 contains 15 residues. The CDR3 here is CASTARRGGDQPQHF. In DNA form, the CDR3 reads TGTGCCAGCACCGCTCGACGGGGGGGGGATCAGCCCCAGCATTTT.

This clonotype was recorded many times. The chain joins TRBV28 to TRBJ1-5; 10 positions agree with TRBD1. V trimming: 7 bases; J trimming: 5 bases; junction bases outside the gene matches: 8. The CDR3 covers 15 residues. Germline CDR1 is MDHEN and CDR2 is SYDVKM. This chain's CDR3 is CASTTLGQGDQPQHF. CDR3 bases: TGTGCCAGCACAACTCTAGGACAGGGGGATCAGCCCCAGCATTTT.

The chain links TRBV11-2 to TRBJ2-2; D possibly uses TRBD1 or TRBD2 (5 bases each). The length of the CDR3 is 13 residues. V was clipped by 7 bases and J by 9 bases, with 15 bases between them. Germline-derived CDR1 and CDR2 are SGHAT and FQNNGV. The CDR3 DNA is TGTGCCAGCATCAGACTGGGGGTCCGGGAGCTGTTTTTT. Its protein product is CASIRLGVRELFF.

The chain uses TRBV25-1 and TRBJ2-7; no clear D gene. This CDR3 has 13 amino acids. CDR1 is MGHDK and CDR2 is SYGVNS in the germline V gene. V lost 7 bases to trimming and J lost 2 bases, with 12 bases between them. DNA of the CDR3: TGTGCCAGCACCTTAGGACGGACCTACGAGCAGTACTTC. It is translated as CASTLGRTYEQYF.

This clonotype was found many times. This chain uses TRBV15 with TRBJ2-1, with 15 bases that match TRBD2. This CDR3 contains 17 residues. Germline trimming cut 4 bases from V and 3 bases from J; bases unmatched to any gene: 4. Germline V CDR1 and CDR2: LNHNV, YYDKDF (reference sequence). The CDR3 nucleotides read TGTGCCACCAGCAAGGGACTAGCGGGAGGCGTCTACAATGAGCAGTTCTTC. This codes for CATSKGLAGGVYNEQFF.

The gene calls are TRBV27 and TRBJ1-4; D remains unclear. Between the trimmed V and J ends, which lost 6 bases and 14 bases, there was a span of 19 bases. Per the germline V gene, CDR1 is MNHEY and CDR2 is SMNVEV (reference sequence). The CDR3 extends over 13 amino acids. The CDR3 here is CASSQITAATLFF. Here the CDR3 DNA reads TGTGCCAGCAGCCAAATTACAGCAGCCACTCTGTTTTTT.

This clonotype was seen ten or more times. The chain carries TRBV7-6 and TRBJ2-2, with TRBD2 matching 11 bases. Trimming removed 5 bases from V and 5 bases from J; junction bases left unmatched: 7. This CDR3 has 16 residues. Germline V gene lookup returns CDR1 SGHVS and CDR2 FNYEAQ. CDR3 loop: CASSRPTSGKTGELFF. The CDR3 region has the DNA TGTGCCAGCAGCAGACCGACTAGCGGGAAAACCGGGGAGCTGTTTTTT.

This clonotype occurred many times. V and J are TRBV24-1 and TRBJ2-7, with D perhaps TRBD1 (5 bases). CDR1 and CDR2 (germline): KGHDR, SFDVKD. V dropped 5 bases and J dropped 0 bases, with 10 bases sitting between them. The CDR3 is 14 residues long. The CDR3: CATSGQPSSYEQYF. Here the CDR3 DNA reads TGTGCCACCAGTGGACAGCCCAGCTCCTACGAGCAGTACTTC.

This clonotype was seen a few times. V usage is TRBV27 and J usage is TRBJ2-1; D remains unclear. The CDR3 is 14 amino acids. In germline, CDR1 is MNHEY, CDR2 SMNVEV (reference sequence). V shed 0 bases and J shed 3 bases, with 6 bases lying between them. The CDR3 spells CASSLSSIYNEQFF. The CDR3 nucleotides are TGTGCCAGCAGTTTATCTTCCATCTACAATGAGCAGTTCTTC.

CDR3 coding DNA: TGTGCCACCAGTGACCCGATGATGACTAGCGGGCCCCAAGAGACCCAGTACTTC. This encodes CATSDPMMTSGPQETQYF. The rearrangement uses TRBV24-1 and TRBJ2-5, with 10 positions matching TRBD2. The germline V gene has CDR1 KGHDR and CDR2 SFDVKD. The CDR3 is 18 amino acids. J was trimmed by 1 base and V by 4 bases; bases with no gene match: 11.